This is a list of T cell receptor beta chains from one sample in a study of memory CD8 T cells in hepatitis C reinfection. Sequencing used immunoSEQ multiplex PCR; TCRdb keeps in-frame clones, though not all of them. The sample holds approximately 46,000 clones, 75% to 90% seen once. The sample consisted of naive CD8+ T cells sorted from blood. The receptors here all came from a man aged 18 to 30 with hepatitis C virus infection. The CDR3 runs from the conserved cysteine through the conserved F or W. D genes are given only for firm matches. Clone size appears in some rows only: once, few, many, or a class for an expanded clone.

j_gene: TRBJ2-3; v_gene: TRBV28; d_gene: TRBD2; abundance: NA; CDR3aa: CASSPAASGRATDTQYF; CDR3nt: TGTGCCAGCAGCCCGGCCGCAAGCGGGAGGGCCACAGATACGCAGTATTTT
j_gene: TRBJ1-2; v_gene: TRBV7-9; d_gene: NA; abundance: NA; CDR3aa: CASSDGANYGYTF; CDR3nt: TGTGCCAGCAGCGACGGGGCTAACTATGGCTACACCTTC
j_gene: TRBJ1-6; v_gene: TRBV5-6; d_gene: NA; abundance: NA; CDR3aa: CASSFAGDLYNSPLHF; CDR3nt: TGTGCCAGCAGCTTCGCAGGGGACCTATATAATTCACCCCTCCACTTT
j_gene: TRBJ2-7; v_gene: TRBV6-1; d_gene: NA; abundance: NA; CDR3aa: CASSPGHLSYEQYF; CDR3nt: TGTGCCAGCAGTCCGGGACACCTATCCTACGAGCAGTACTTC
j_gene: TRBJ2-7; v_gene: TRBV29-1; d_gene: TRBD2; abundance: NA; CDR3aa: CSARTSGSYEQYF; CDR3nt: TGCAGCGCCCGGACTAGCGGTAGCTACGAGCAGTACTTC
j_gene: TRBJ1-6; v_gene: TRBV19; d_gene: NA; abundance: NA; CDR3aa: CASSISRGNSPLHF; CDR3nt: TGTGCCAGTAGTATTAGCAGGGGAAATTCACCCCTCCACTTT
j_gene: TRBJ2-7; v_gene: TRBV7-9; d_gene: NA; abundance: NA; CDR3aa: CASSLVGGIGYEQYF; CDR3nt: TGTGCCAGCAGCTTAGTAGGGGGAATAGGGTACGAGCAGTACTTC
j_gene: TRBJ1-5; v_gene: TRBV6-6; d_gene: TRBD1; abundance: NA; CDR3aa: CASSPGTDSNQPQHF; CDR3nt: TGTGCCAGCAGCCCCGGGACAGATAGCAATCAGCCCCAGCATTTT
j_gene: TRBJ1-1; v_gene: TRBV6-1; d_gene: NA; abundance: NA; CDR3aa: CASSELRGANTEAFF; CDR3nt: TGTGCCAGCAGTGAACTTAGGGGTGCGAACACTGAAGCTTTCTTT
j_gene: TRBJ2-3; v_gene: TRBV7-6; d_gene: TRBD2; abundance: NA; CDR3aa: CASSLAGGSTDTQYF; CDR3nt: TGTGCCAGCAGCTTAGCGGGAGGGAGCACAGATACGCAGTATTTT
j_gene: TRBJ1-1; v_gene: TRBV7-9; d_gene: NA; abundance: few; CDR3aa: CASSLAGGNTEAFF; CDR3nt: TGTGCCAGCAGCTTAGCAGGGGGGAACACTGAAGCTTTCTTT
j_gene: TRBJ2-4; v_gene: TRBV5-1; d_gene: NA; abundance: NA; CDR3aa: CASSLVASDMSLAKNIQYF; CDR3nt: TGCGCCAGCAGCTTGGTGGCTAGCGATATGAGTTTAGCCAAAAACATTCAGTACTTC
j_gene: TRBJ2-6; v_gene: TRBV9; d_gene: TRBD1; abundance: NA; CDR3aa: CASSGGTGGPGANVLTF; CDR3nt: TGTGCCAGCAGCGGGGGGACAGGGGGCCCTGGGGCCAACGTCCTGACTTTC
j_gene: TRBJ2-7; v_gene: TRBV15; d_gene: NA; abundance: NA; CDR3aa: CATSSGDTYEQYF; CDR3nt: TGTGCCACCAGCAGTGGGGACACCTACGAGCAGTACTTC
j_gene: TRBJ1-2; v_gene: TRBV6-5; d_gene: NA; abundance: NA; CDR3aa: CASTMRGANYGYTF; CDR3nt: TGTGCCAGCACGATGCGGGGGGCGAACTATGGCTACACCTTC
j_gene: TRBJ2-1; v_gene: TRBV29-1; d_gene: TRBD2; abundance: NA; CDR3aa: CSVEGGSISYNEQFF; CDR3nt: TGCAGCGTTGAAGGCGGGAGTATCTCCTACAATGAGCAGTTCTTC
j_gene: TRBJ1-1; v_gene: TRBV6-6; d_gene: NA; abundance: few; CDR3aa: CASSYSGRGTDTEAFF; CDR3nt: TGTGCCAGCAGTTACTCGGGCAGGGGAACGGACACTGAAGCTTTCTTT
j_gene: TRBJ2-3; v_gene: TRBV6-1; d_gene: NA; abundance: NA; CDR3aa: CTSSEVGQDTQYF; CDR3nt: TGTACCAGCAGTGAAGTGGGGCAAGATACGCAGTATTTT
j_gene: TRBJ2-7; v_gene: TRBV5-5; d_gene: NA; abundance: NA; CDR3aa: CASSWSLSLSSYEQYF; CDR3nt: TGTGCCAGCAGCTGGTCCTTATCCCTAAGCTCCTACGAGCAGTACTTC
j_gene: TRBJ2-3; v_gene: TRBV2; d_gene: TRBD2; abundance: once; CDR3aa: CAFQMGLAGADTQYF; CDR3nt: TGTGCCTTCCAAATGGGGCTAGCGGGCGCAGATACGCAGTATTTT
j_gene: TRBJ2-1; v_gene: TRBV5-5; d_gene: NA; abundance: NA; CDR3aa: CASSARGGVGYNEQFF; CDR3nt: TGTGCCAGCAGCGCGAGAGGAGGGGTCGGGTACAATGAGCAGTTCTTC
j_gene: TRBJ2-7; v_gene: TRBV19; d_gene: TRBD1; abundance: once; CDR3aa: CASSGTGYYEQYF; CDR3nt: TGTGCCAGCTCCGGGACAGGGTACTACGAGCAGTACTTC
j_gene: TRBJ2-3; v_gene: TRBV9; d_gene: NA; abundance: NA; CDR3aa: CASSPQWDTQYF; CDR3nt: TGTGCCAGCAGCCCCCAGTGGGATACGCAGTATTTT
j_gene: TRBJ2-5; v_gene: TRBV6-5; d_gene: NA; abundance: NA; CDR3aa: CASRLGGSKETQYF; CDR3nt: TGTGCCAGCAGACTCGGGGGATCCAAGGAGACCCAGTACTTC
j_gene: TRBJ2-7; v_gene: TRBV28; d_gene: TRBD1; abundance: NA; CDR3aa: CASNPGTGGYEQYF; CDR3nt: TGTGCCAGCAACCCGGGGACAGGCGGCTACGAGCAGTACTTC
j_gene: TRBJ2-7; v_gene: TRBV6-1; d_gene: NA; abundance: NA; CDR3aa: CASGSGLAYEQYF; CDR3nt: TGTGCCAGCGGTTCGGGACTTGCCTACGAGCAGTACTTC
j_gene: TRBJ2-4; v_gene: TRBV13; d_gene: NA; abundance: NA; CDR3aa: CASSHTELAKNIQYF; CDR3nt: TGTGCCAGCAGCCACACAGAGCTAGCCAAAAACATTCAGTACTTC
j_gene: TRBJ2-7; v_gene: TRBV11-2; d_gene: TRBD1; abundance: NA; CDR3aa: CASSPTGDLYEQYF; CDR3nt: TGTGCCAGCAGCCCGACAGGGGATCTCTACGAGCAGTACTTC
j_gene: TRBJ2-1; v_gene: TRBV4-1; d_gene: TRBD2; abundance: once; CDR3aa: CASSLSGSKDNEQFF; CDR3nt: TGCGCCAGCAGCCTTAGCGGGAGTAAGGACAATGAGCAGTTCTTC
j_gene: TRBJ2-5; v_gene: TRBV7-9; d_gene: TRBD2; abundance: NA; CDR3aa: CASSGLKGGGNQETQYF; CDR3nt: TGTGCCAGCAGCGGCCTCAAAGGCGGGGGGAATCAAGAGACCCAGTACTTC
j_gene: TRBJ2-3; v_gene: TRBV19; d_gene: TRBD2; abundance: once; CDR3aa: CASSEAGGTDTQYF; CDR3nt: TGTGCCAGTAGTGAAGCGGGGGGTACAGATACGCAGTATTTT
j_gene: TRBJ2-2; v_gene: TRBV27; d_gene: TRBD2; abundance: NA; CDR3aa: CASSFGGVGGELFF; CDR3nt: TGTGCCAGCAGTTTCGGGGGGGTGGGCGGGGAGCTGTTTTTT
j_gene: TRBJ2-3; v_gene: TRBV7-2; d_gene: NA; abundance: NA; CDR3aa: CASSWGDSFSQDTQYF; CDR3nt: TGTGCCAGCAGCTGGGGGGACAGTTTCTCACAAGATACGCAGTATTTT
j_gene: TRBJ2-1; v_gene: TRBV4-1; d_gene: TRBD2; abundance: NA; CDR3aa: CASSQDLGGSSVNEQFF; CDR3nt: TGCGCCAGCAGCCAAGATTTGGGCGGGAGTTCGGTCAATGAGCAGTTCTTC
j_gene: TRBJ2-2; v_gene: TRBV28; d_gene: TRBD2; abundance: NA; CDR3aa: CASSFSGAGELFF; CDR3nt: TGTGCCAGCAGTTTTAGCGGGGCCGGGGAGCTGTTTTTT
j_gene: TRBJ2-7; v_gene: TRBV19; d_gene: TRBD1; abundance: NA; CDR3aa: CASSLGQGLTYEQYF; CDR3nt: TGTGCCAGTAGTCTTGGACAGGGCCTAACCTACGAGCAGTACTTC
j_gene: TRBJ1-2; v_gene: TRBV10-2; d_gene: TRBD1; abundance: once; CDR3aa: CASSESGQGWGYTF; CDR3nt: TGCGCCAGCAGTGAGTCGGGACAGGGGTGGGGCTACACCTTC
j_gene: TRBJ1-1; v_gene: TRBV6-5; d_gene: NA; abundance: once; CDR3aa: CASSSPGRNTEAFF; CDR3nt: TGTGCCAGCAGTTCGCCGGGTAGGAACACTGAAGCTTTCTTT
j_gene: TRBJ1-4; v_gene: TRBV4-1; d_gene: TRBD1; abundance: NA; CDR3aa: CASSRRQGTNEKLFF; CDR3nt: TGCGCCAGCAGCCGCCGACAGGGAACTAATGAAAAACTGTTTTTT
j_gene: TRBJ2-3; v_gene: TRBV27; d_gene: NA; abundance: NA; CDR3aa: CATSRGAADTQYF; CDR3nt: TGTGCCACCAGTCGGGGTGCCGCGGATACGCAGTATTTT
j_gene: TRBJ1-2; v_gene: TRBV7-9; d_gene: NA; abundance: NA; CDR3aa: CASSLDGTYYGYTF; CDR3nt: TGTGCCAGCAGCTTAGATGGGACTTACTATGGCTACACCTTC
j_gene: TRBJ1-5; v_gene: TRBV5-6; d_gene: NA; abundance: NA; CDR3aa: CASSLLEGSNQPQHF; CDR3nt: TGTGCCAGCAGCCTACTGGAGGGGAGCAATCAGCCCCAGCATTTT
j_gene: TRBJ2-1; v_gene: TRBV29-1; d_gene: NA; abundance: NA; CDR3aa: CSVSLVNNEQFF; CDR3nt: TGCAGCGTCAGCCTAGTTAACAATGAGCAGTTCTTC
j_gene: TRBJ2-7; v_gene: TRBV4-1; d_gene: NA; abundance: NA; CDR3aa: CASSQDLSAASLGNHEQYF; CDR3nt: TGCGCCAGCAGCCAAGATCTAAGTGCGGCTAGCCTCGGCAACCACGAGCAGTACTTC
j_gene: TRBJ1-1; v_gene: TRBV9; d_gene: NA; abundance: NA; CDR3aa: CASSVPIHGGNTEAFF; CDR3nt: TGTGCCAGCAGCGTACCCATCCACGGCGGGAACACTGAAGCTTTCTTT
j_gene: TRBJ2-1; v_gene: TRBV9; d_gene: NA; abundance: once; CDR3aa: CASSVGWRSYNEQFF; CDR3nt: TGTGCCAGCAGCGTAGGGTGGAGGTCCTACAATGAGCAGTTCTTC
j_gene: TRBJ1-6; v_gene: TRBV5-1; d_gene: NA; abundance: once; CDR3aa: CASSPKGAYLYNSPLHF; CDR3nt: TGCGCCAGCAGCCCAAAAGGGGCCTACCTCTATAATTCACCCCTCCACTTT
j_gene: TRBJ2-1; v_gene: TRBV6-5; d_gene: NA; abundance: NA; CDR3aa: CASSYSTGGPYNEQFF; CDR3nt: TGTGCCAGCAGTTACTCGACCGGGGGGCCCTACAATGAGCAGTTCTTC
j_gene: TRBJ1-5; v_gene: TRBV27; d_gene: NA; abundance: NA; CDR3aa: CASSFGRNQPQHF; CDR3nt: TGTGCCAGCAGTTTTGGCAGAAATCAGCCCCAGCATTTT
j_gene: TRBJ1-1; v_gene: TRBV27; d_gene: NA; abundance: few; CDR3aa: CASSLGGPNTEAFF; CDR3nt: TGTGCCAGCAGTTTAGGAGGGCCGAACACTGAAGCTTTCTTT
j_gene: TRBJ2-3; v_gene: TRBV28; d_gene: NA; abundance: NA; CDR3aa: CASTLTGGGTDTQYF; CDR3nt: TGTGCCAGCACCCTAACGGGGGGCGGCACAGATACGCAGTATTTT
j_gene: TRBJ2-1; v_gene: TRBV19; d_gene: TRBD2; abundance: NA; CDR3aa: CASSLADYSYNEQFF; CDR3nt: TGTGCCAGCTCGCTAGCGGACTACTCCTACAATGAGCAGTTCTTC
j_gene: TRBJ2-7; v_gene: TRBV10-3; d_gene: NA; abundance: NA; CDR3aa: CAISEDNKDFVTSYEQYF; CDR3nt: TGTGCCATCAGTGAAGATAATAAAGACTTTGTGACCTCCTACGAGCAGTACTTC